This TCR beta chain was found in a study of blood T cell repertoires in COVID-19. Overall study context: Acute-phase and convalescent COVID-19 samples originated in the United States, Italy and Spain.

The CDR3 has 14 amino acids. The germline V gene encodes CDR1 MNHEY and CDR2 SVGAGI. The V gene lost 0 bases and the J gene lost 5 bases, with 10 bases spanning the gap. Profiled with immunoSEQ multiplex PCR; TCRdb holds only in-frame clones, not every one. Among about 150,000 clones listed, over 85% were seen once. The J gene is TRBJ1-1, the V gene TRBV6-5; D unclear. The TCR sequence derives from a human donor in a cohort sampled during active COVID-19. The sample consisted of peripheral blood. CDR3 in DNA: TGTGCCAGCAGTTACTCCCCCGGGAGGACTGAAGCTTTCTTT. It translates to CASSYSPGRTEAFF.